The 29 T cell receptor beta chains listed next were all sequenced from one sample in a study of identical twins. MiXCR, applied by TCRdb to the 5' RACE reads, yields one record per CDR3 protein. Counted here are 750,000 to 950,000 distinct CDR3 sequences, 9% to 15% occurring once; the ten biggest clones make up around 1.6%. This same sample was also part of a study on yellow fever vaccine responses in identical twins.

Material for sequencing was PBMCs. All receptors come from a woman under 30 in good health.

This clonotype was observed a few times. The chain is built from TRBV12-3 or TRBV12-4 and TRBJ2-7, with a weak D call TRBD1 (5 bases). CDR3 length equals 12 residues. With 6 bases removed from V and 4 bases from J, the gap between germline ends came to 10 bases. CDR3 sequence (DNA): TGTGCCAGCAGCAAACGACAGTACGAGCAGTACTTC. Protein: CASSKRQYEQYF.

This clonotype was counted ten times or more. The V call is TRBV5-1, the J call TRBJ2-5; 7 bases fit TRBD1. Germline loops: CDR1 SGHRS, CDR2 YFSETQ. This CDR3 has 14 residues. Unmatched junction bases numbered 4, after V lost 1 base and J lost 4 bases. Written as DNA, the CDR3 is TGCGCCAGCAGCTTGCAAAGGGGGCCAGAGACCCAGTACTTC. It encodes CASSLQRGPETQYF. The entire variable domain, with the rest obtained from reference TRBV5-1 and TRBJ2-5, is as follows: KAGVTQTPRYLIKTRGQQVTLSCSPISGHRSVSWYQQTPGQGLQFLFEYFSETQRNKGNFPGRFSGRQFSNSRSEMNVSTLELGDSALYLCASSLQRGPETQYFGPGTRLLVL.

This clonotype was observed a few times. This rearrangement joins TRBV3-1 to TRBJ2-5, with 8 positions matching TRBD2. The CDR3 is 16 amino acids. Germline V gene lookup returns CDR1 LGHDT and CDR2 YNNKEL (reference sequence). Losses at the gene ends were 4 bases for V and 1 base for J; bases not matched to a gene: 8. CDR3 in DNA: TGTGCCAGCAGCCCCGGGACTAGGGGATCCCAAGAGACCCAGTACTTC. It codes for CASSPGTRGSQETQYF.

V usage is TRBV15 and J usage is TRBJ2-3, with 10 bases lining up with TRBD2. There are 15 residues in the CDR3. V lost 5 bases, J lost 5 bases, and 7 bases stayed unmatched. Germline values: CDR1 LNHNV, CDR2 YYDKDF (reference sequence). The CDR3 nucleotides are TGTGCCACCAGCCTGGCTAGCGGGGGCAAAGATACGCAGTATTTT. It codes for CATSLASGGKDTQYF. The full variable domain, its missing parts supplied by reference TRBV15 and TRBJ2-3, is DAMVIQNPRYQVTQFGKPVTLSCSQTLNHNVMYWYQQKSSQAPKLLFHYYDKDFNNEADTPDNFQSRRPNTSFCFLDIRSPGLGDTAMYLCATSLASGGKDTQYFGPGTRLTVL.

In its sample, this clonotype was seen a few times. The chain couples TRBV20-1 to TRBJ2-5; 11 bases align to TRBD2. This CDR3 is 17 amino acids long. V trimming: 1 base; J trimming: 1 base; junction bases outside the gene matches: 8. Germline CDR1 is DFQATT and CDR2 is SNEGSKA (reference sequence). CDR3 region: CSARGLAGISSQETQYF. The CDR3 region has the DNA TGCAGTGCTAGAGGACTAGCGGGGATTTCCTCCCAAGAGACCCAGTACTTC.

The sample holds a few counts of this clonotype. The V and J genes are TRBV6-1 and TRBJ1-1, with no clear D. This CDR3 contains 14 residues. V was cut by 3 bases and J by 1 base, with 9 bases left in between. Germline V gene data show CDR1 as MNHNS and CDR2 as SASEGT. The CDR3 sequence: CASSEYYSNTEAFF. Here the CDR3 DNA reads TGTGCCAGCAGTGAGTATTATTCGAACACTGAAGCTTTCTTT.

In this sample, this clonotype turned up a few times. V gene TRBV5-4 combines with J gene TRBJ2-7; possible D gene TRBD2, 6 bases. This CDR3 comprises 15 residues. Trimming removed 0 bases from V and 3 bases from J, with 13 bases in between. Germline V gene sequence: CDR1 SGHNT, CDR2 YYREEE (reference sequence). CDR3 in DNA: TGTGCCAGCAGCTTGGAAATTAGCGGAATCTACGAGCAGTACTTC. Amino acids: CASSLEISGIYEQYF.

The chain couples TRBV21-1 to TRBJ2-1. TRBV21-1 is a pseudogene locus. The CDR3 has 17 residues. CDR3 amino acids: CASSKGKLESSYNEQFF. CDR3 nucleotides: TGTGCCAGCAGCAAGGGTAAACTGGAGAGCTCCTACAATGAGCAGTTCTTC.

V is TRBV20-1 and J is TRBJ1-1, with TRBD1 matching 9 bases. Germline V gene data show CDR1 as DFQATT and CDR2 as SNEGSKA (reference sequence). This CDR3 is built from 14 residues. This CDR3 reads CRADRGLMNTEAFF. The CDR3 DNA is TGCAGAGCGGACAGGGGCCTCATGAACACTGAAGCTTTCTTT.

The chain links TRBV4-1 to TRBJ2-7; D is unclear. The CDR3 length is 15 residues. V lost 0 bases and J lost 2, with 11 bases in between. Germline-derived CDR1 and CDR2 are MGHRA and YSYEKL. Here the CDR3 reads CASSQEAHGPYEQYV. The CDR3 bases are TGCGCCAGCAGCCAAGAAGCGCACGGACCCTACGAGCAGTACGTC.

For the CDR3, the DNA is TGTGCCATCCAGACTAGCGGCGGGTACCCATCCTACAATGAGCAGTTCTTC. As protein: CAIQTSGGYPSYNEQFF. The chain employs TRBV10-3 and TRBJ2-1, with 9 positions matching TRBD2. CDR1 and CDR2 from the germline V gene are ENHRY and SYGVKD. The CDR3 loop spans 17 amino acids. The V segment lost 8 bases and the J segment 1 base; nucleotides outside the gene matches: 12.

This clonotype was recorded a few times. V and J are TRBV12-3 or TRBV12-4 and TRBJ1-2; D gene unclear. Trimming removed 6 bases from V and 5 bases from J, with 10 bases in between. The CDR3 is made up of 12 amino acids. CDR3 sequence reads: CASSLGWYGYTF. CDR3 coding DNA: TGTGCCAGCAGCCTCGGGTGGTATGGCTACACCTTC.

There are a few counts of this clonotype. The genes are TRBV7-2 and TRBJ2-1; the match to TRBD2 covers 9 bases. The J segment lost 5 bases and the V segment lost 5 bases, leaving 10 bases of the junction unmatched. The CDR3 is 16 residues long. Germline loops: CDR1 SGHTA, CDR2 FQGNSA. In DNA form, the CDR3 reads TGTGCCAGCAGCCCGGGGGTAGCGGGGGCGGACAATGAGCAGTTCTTC. It translates to CASSPGVAGADNEQFF.

The chain joins TRBV7-9 to TRBJ2-1; D is uncertain. This CDR3 is built from 15 residues. Trimming stripped 4 bases from V and 3 bases from J, with 13 bases between. CDR1 and CDR2 (germline): SEHNR, FQNEAQ (reference sequence). The CDR3, as DNA: TGTGCCAGCAGCTCCCCAGCGCAACTCTACAATGAGCAGTTCTTC. It is translated as CASSSPAQLYNEQFF.

This rearrangement joins TRBV28 to TRBJ1-5; tentatively, D is TRBD1 (5 bases). The V end lost 5 bases, the J end lost 2 bases, and 13 bases lay between the germline ends. Germline V lookup: CDR1 MDHEN, CDR2 SYDVKM. This CDR3 spans 15 amino acids. CDR3 sequence: CASSAPDTGNQPQHF. The CDR3 DNA reads as TGTGCCAGCAGTGCCCCGGACACGGGCAATCAGCCCCAGCATTTT.

In this sample, this clonotype turned up a few times. The rearrangement links TRBV10-3 to TRBJ2-5; TRBD2 matches 12 bases. The V segment lost 5 bases and the J segment 5 bases; nucleotides outside the gene matches: 6. Germline CDR1 reads ENHRY; CDR2 reads SYGVKD. This CDR3 is 15 amino acids long. CDR3 amino acids: CAISSLAGGSETQYF. The CDR3 DNA is TGTGCCATCAGTTCACTAGCGGGGGGCTCGGAGACCCAGTACTTC.

This clonotype was observed at least ten times. The chain uses TRBV6-5 and TRBJ2-1; D is possibly TRBD2 (7 bases). The germline V gene has CDR1 MNHEY and CDR2 SVGAGI. V was trimmed by 2 bases and J by 6 bases, leaving 11 bases between them. The CDR3 loop spans 14 amino acids. The CDR3: CASSYGRGANEQFF. DNA of the CDR3: TGTGCCAGCAGTTACGGACGGGGGGCCAATGAGCAGTTCTTC.

The chain carries TRBV12-5 and TRBJ2-3; no clear D gene. Trimming shortened V by 0 bases and J by 0 bases, and 10 bases separated the two germline ends. CDR3 length: 16 amino acids. Germline-derived CDR1 and CDR2 are LGHNT and FRNRAP. The CDR3 DNA reads as TGTGCTAGTGGTTTGGTACGCGGTTCGAGCACAGATACGCAGTATTTT. As protein: CASGLVRGSSTDTQYF.

Many counts were recorded for this clonotype. The rearrangement joins TRBV28 to TRBJ2-3; D may be TRBD2 (5 bases). Germline V gives CDR1 MDHEN, CDR2 SYDVKM. The V end was cut by 2 bases, the J end by 2 bases, with 8 bases between. This CDR3 has 14 residues. Here the CDR3 reads CASSLQRFTDTQYF. The CDR3 DNA reads as TGTGCCAGCAGTTTACAGCGGTTCACAGATACGCAGTATTTT.

This clonotype appeared a few times. This chain links TRBV6-1 with TRBJ2-4; a possible D gene is TRBD1 (5 bases). The V and J ends lost 6 bases and 2 bases respectively, with 11 bases between them. There are 14 residues in the CDR3. CDR1 MNHNS and CDR2 SASEGT come from the germline V gene. CDR3 amino acids: CASSPTASKNIQYF. The DNA of the CDR3 is TGTGCCAGCAGCCCGACAGCTTCCAAAAACATTCAGTACTTC.

The chain links TRBV7-2 to TRBJ2-1; no firm D call. From germline, CDR1 is SGHTA and CDR2 FQGNSA. CDR3 length: 13 residues. The V gene lost 1 base and the J gene lost 11 bases, with 12 bases spanning the gap. The CDR3 protein is CASSLGVAIQQFF. As DNA, the CDR3 is TGTGCCAGCAGCTTAGGGGTGGCCATACAGCAGTTCTTC.

The rearrangement joins TRBV20-1 to TRBJ2-2; D tentatively reads TRBD1 or TRBD2 (5 bases each). CDR1 is DFQATT and CDR2 is SNEGSKA in the germline V gene (reference sequence). V lost 1 base, J lost 5 bases, and 14 bases lay in between. This CDR3 is built from 15 residues. The CDR3 loop is CSARGGTRWTGELFF. CDR3 coding DNA: TGCAGTGCTAGAGGGGGGACCCGGTGGACCGGGGAGCTGTTTTTT.

This clonotype was counted a few times. This chain uses TRBV3-1 with TRBJ2-7; D call uncertain. This CDR3 contains 14 residues. Germline loops: CDR1 LGHDT, CDR2 YNNKEL (reference sequence). The V gene lost 6 bases and the J gene lost 0 bases, with 12 bases spanning the gap. CDR3 loop: CASSSSRGSYEQYV. The CDR3 DNA reads TGTGCCAGCAGTTCATCGAGAGGCTCCTACGAGCAGTACGTC.

The chain is built from TRBV25-1 and TRBJ2-1; D assignment may be TRBD1 or TRBD2 (6 bases each). V dropped 1 base and J dropped 15 bases, with 13 bases sitting between them. From germline, CDR1 is MGHDK and CDR2 SYGVNS. The CDR3 consists of 12 residues. CDR3 sequence (DNA): TGTGCCAGCAGTGAATGGGACCGGGGGCCGTTCTTC. Encoded protein: CASSEWDRGPFF.

This clonotype has only a few counts. The chain recombines TRBV6-1 with TRBJ1-2, with TRBD1 matching 10 bases. CDR3 size: 16 residues. Trimming removed 7 bases from V and 7 bases from J; junction bases left unmatched: 15. Germline values: CDR1 MNHNS, CDR2 SASEGT. CDR3 protein: CASNEGGQGVLSGYTF. The CDR3 coding sequence is TGTGCCAGCAACGAGGGAGGACAGGGGGTTTTAAGTGGCTACACCTTC.

This clonotype was picked up many times. The chain combines TRBV24-1 with TRBJ2-1; D uncertain. The germline CDR1 and CDR2 sequences are KGHDR and SFDVKD. The germline V and J ends were trimmed by 5 bases and 8 bases, with 9 bases remaining between them. The CDR3 is 12 residues long. CDR3 in DNA: TGTGCCACCAGTGGTGGGCTACATGAGCAGTTCTTC. This encodes CATSGGLHEQFF.

The rearrangement links TRBV12-3 or TRBV12-4 to TRBJ2-3, with TRBD1 matching 9 bases. The CDR3 spans 15 residues. V trimming: 7 bases; J trimming: 6 bases; junction bases outside the gene matches: 11. The CDR3 spells CASTPGGQGFDTQYF. The DNA of the CDR3 is TGTGCCAGCACCCCGGGGGGACAGGGTTTTGATACGCAGTATTTT.

This clonotype was seen at least ten times. The genes are TRBV2 and TRBJ2-6; tentative D call: TRBD1 (5 bases). This CDR3 region has 15 residues. With 5 bases removed from V and 0 bases from J, the gap between germline ends came to 8 bases. Per germline, CDR1 SNHLY and CDR2 FYNNEI. Here the CDR3 reads CASSTDSSGANVLTF. CDR3 in DNA: TGTGCCAGCAGTACCGACAGCTCTGGGGCCAACGTCCTGACTTTC.

This clonotype was seen at least ten times. V is TRBV6-1 and J is TRBJ2-7; 9 nucleotides match TRBD1. The CDR3 spans 14 residues. After removal of 7 bases from V and 2 bases from J, the junction contained 6 bases not matched to a gene. Germline V lookup: CDR1 MNHNS, CDR2 SASEGT. The DNA for the CDR3 is TGTGCCAGCACGGTGGGACAGGGCCCCTACGAGCAGTACGTC. Protein product: CASTVGQGPYEQYV.